This record covers a single T cell receptor beta chain. This entry belongs to a study of shared clonotypes between healthy human individuals. The junction had 3 bases not matched to a gene; V was cut back by 2 bases and J by 6 bases. The CDR3 has 14 residues. Looked up from germline, CDR1 is SNHLY and CDR2 is FYNNEI. Only in-frame clones appear in the TCRdb table, and some are missing; sequencing was by immunoSEQ multiplex PCR. The sample lists 2 million to 2.5 million clones, about 92% occurring once. The clonotype comes from a man aged 18-30 years in good health. Some clones in this sample may be carry-over from other donors' samples. The V gene is TRBV2, the J gene TRBJ2-1; 8 bases agree with TRBD2. The material sequenced was naive CD4+ T cells from PBMCs. Stated subset: CD45RA+ positively selected. The CDR3 sequence is CASSERLAINEQFF. Written as DNA, the CDR3 is TGTGCCAGCAGTGAAAGACTAGCGATCAATGAGCAGTTCTTC.